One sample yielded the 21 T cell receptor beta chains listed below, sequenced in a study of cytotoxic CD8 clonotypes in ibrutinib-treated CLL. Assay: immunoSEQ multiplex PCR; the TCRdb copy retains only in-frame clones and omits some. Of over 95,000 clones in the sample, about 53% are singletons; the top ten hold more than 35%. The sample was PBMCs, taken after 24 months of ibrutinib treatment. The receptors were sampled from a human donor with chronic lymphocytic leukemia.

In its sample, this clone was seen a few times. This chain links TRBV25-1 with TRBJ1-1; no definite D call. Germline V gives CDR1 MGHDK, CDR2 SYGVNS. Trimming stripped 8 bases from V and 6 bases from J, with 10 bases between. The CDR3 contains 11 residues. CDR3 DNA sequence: TGTGCCAGCGTACGGTTGGCTGAAGCTTTCTTT. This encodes CASVRLAEAFF.

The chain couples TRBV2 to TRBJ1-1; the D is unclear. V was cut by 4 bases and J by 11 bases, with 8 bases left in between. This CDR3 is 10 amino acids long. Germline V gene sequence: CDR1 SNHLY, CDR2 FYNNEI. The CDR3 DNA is TGTGCCAGCAGTGCTGGAGTGGCTTTCTTT. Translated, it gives CASSAGVAFF.

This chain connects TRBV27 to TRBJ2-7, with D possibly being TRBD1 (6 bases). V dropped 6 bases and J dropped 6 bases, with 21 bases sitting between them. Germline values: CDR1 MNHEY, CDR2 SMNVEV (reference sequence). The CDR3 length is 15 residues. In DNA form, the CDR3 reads TGTGCCAGCAGCATGGTGGGACACCCCTCGAGCGAGCAGTACTTC. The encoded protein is CASSMVGHPSSEQYF.

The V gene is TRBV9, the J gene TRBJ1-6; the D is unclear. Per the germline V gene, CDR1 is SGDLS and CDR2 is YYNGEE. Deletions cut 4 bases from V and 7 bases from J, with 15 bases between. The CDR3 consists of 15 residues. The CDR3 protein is CASSRSGGENSPLHF. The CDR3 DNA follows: TGTGCCAGCAGCCGCTCGGGCGGCGAGAATTCACCCCTCCACTTT.

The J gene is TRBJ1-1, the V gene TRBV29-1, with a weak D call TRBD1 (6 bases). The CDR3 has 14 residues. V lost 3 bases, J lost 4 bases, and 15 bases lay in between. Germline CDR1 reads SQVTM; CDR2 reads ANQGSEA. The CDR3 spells CSVDHGGQGTEAFF. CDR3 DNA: TGCAGCGTTGACCATGGGGGGCAAGGCACTGAAGCTTTCTTT.

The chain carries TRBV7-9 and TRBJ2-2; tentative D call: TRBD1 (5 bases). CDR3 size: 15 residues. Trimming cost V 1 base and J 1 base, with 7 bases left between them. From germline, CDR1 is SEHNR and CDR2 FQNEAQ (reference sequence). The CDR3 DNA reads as TGTGCCAGCAGCTTAGGACAGATGAACACCGGGGAGCTGTTTTTT. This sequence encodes CASSLGQMNTGELFF.

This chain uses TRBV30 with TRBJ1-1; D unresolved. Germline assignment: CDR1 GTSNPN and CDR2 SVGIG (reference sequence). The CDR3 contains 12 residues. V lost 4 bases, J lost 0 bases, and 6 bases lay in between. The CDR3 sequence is CAWKIMNTEAFF. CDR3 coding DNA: TGTGCCTGGAAGATAATGAACACTGAAGCTTTCTTT. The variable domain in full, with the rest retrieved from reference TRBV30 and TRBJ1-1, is SQTIHQWPATLVQPVGSPLSLECTVEGTSNPNLYWYRQAAGRGLQLLFYSVGIGQISSEVPQNLSASRPQDRQFILSSKKLLLSDSGFYLCAWKIMNTEAFFGQGTRLTVV.

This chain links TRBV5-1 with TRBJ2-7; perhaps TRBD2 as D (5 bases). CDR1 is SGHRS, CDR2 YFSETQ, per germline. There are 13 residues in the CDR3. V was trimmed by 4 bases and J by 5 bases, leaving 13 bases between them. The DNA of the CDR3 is TGCGCCAGCAGCCCATCCACCGGGGACGAGCAGTACTTC. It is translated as CASSPSTGDEQYF.

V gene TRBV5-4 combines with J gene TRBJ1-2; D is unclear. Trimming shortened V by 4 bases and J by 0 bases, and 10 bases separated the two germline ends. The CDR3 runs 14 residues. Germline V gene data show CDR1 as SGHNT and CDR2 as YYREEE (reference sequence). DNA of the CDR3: TGTGCCAGCAGCATCCGGACGTCTAACTATGGCTACACCTTC. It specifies CASSIRTSNYGYTF.

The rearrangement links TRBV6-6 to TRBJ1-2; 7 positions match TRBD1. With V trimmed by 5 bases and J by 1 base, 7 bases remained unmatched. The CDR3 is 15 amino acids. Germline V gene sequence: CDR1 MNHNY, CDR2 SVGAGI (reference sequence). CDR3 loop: CASSTRDRHNYGYTF. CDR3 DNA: TGTGCCAGCAGTACCCGGGACAGACATAACTATGGCTACACCTTC.

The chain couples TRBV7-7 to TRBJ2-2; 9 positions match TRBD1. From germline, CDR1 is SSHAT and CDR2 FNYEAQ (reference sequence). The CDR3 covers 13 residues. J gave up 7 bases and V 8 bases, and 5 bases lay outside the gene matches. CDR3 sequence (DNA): TGTGCCAGCCGGGACAGGGAGGTCGGGGAGCTGTTTTTT. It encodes CASRDREVGELFF.

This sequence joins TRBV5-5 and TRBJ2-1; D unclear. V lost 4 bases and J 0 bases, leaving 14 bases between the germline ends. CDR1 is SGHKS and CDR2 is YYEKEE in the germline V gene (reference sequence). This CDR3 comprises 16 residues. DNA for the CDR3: TGTGCCAGCAGCCAAAACCCGGTGAGCTCCTACAATGAGCAGTTCTTC. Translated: CASSQNPVSSYNEQFF.

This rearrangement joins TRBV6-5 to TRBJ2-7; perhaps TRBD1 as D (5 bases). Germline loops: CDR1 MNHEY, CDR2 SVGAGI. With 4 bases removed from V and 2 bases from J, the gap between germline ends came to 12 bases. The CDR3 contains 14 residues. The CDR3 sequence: CASSSAGQPYEQYF. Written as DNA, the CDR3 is TGTGCCAGCAGTTCGGCAGGGCAGCCCTACGAGCAGTACTTC.

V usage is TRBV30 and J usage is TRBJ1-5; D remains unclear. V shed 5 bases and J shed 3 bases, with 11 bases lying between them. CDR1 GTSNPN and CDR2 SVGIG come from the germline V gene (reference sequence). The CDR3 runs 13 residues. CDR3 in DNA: TGTGCCTGGTGGGAGGTTATCAATCAGCCCCAGCATTTT. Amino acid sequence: CAWWEVINQPQHF. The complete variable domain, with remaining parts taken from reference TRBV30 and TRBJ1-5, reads SQTIHQWPATLVQPVGSPLSLECTVEGTSNPNLYWYRQAAGRGLQLLFYSVGIGQISSEVPQNLSASRPQDRQFILSSKKLLLSDSGFYLCAWWEVINQPQHFGDGTRLSIL.

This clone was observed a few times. The CDR3 sequence is CSVDTPREQFF. The CDR3 DNA reads TGCAGCGTTGATACCCCTCGGGAGCAGTTCTTC. The chain combines TRBV29-1 with TRBJ2-1; D unresolved. V dropped 3 bases and J dropped 10 bases, with 10 bases sitting between them. The CDR3 spans 11 residues. Germline lookup yields CDR1 SQVTM and CDR2 ANQGSEA.

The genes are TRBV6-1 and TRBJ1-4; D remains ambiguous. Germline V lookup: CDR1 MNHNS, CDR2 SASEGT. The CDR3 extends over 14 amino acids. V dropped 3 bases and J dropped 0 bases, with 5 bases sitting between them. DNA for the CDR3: TGTGCCAGCAGTGATGCTTCAACTAATGAAAAACTGTTTTTT. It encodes CASSDASTNEKLFF.

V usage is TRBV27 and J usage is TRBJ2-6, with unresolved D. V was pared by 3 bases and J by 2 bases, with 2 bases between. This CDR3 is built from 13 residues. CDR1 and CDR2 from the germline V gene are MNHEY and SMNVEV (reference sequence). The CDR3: CASSLTGANVLTF. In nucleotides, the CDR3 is TGTGCCAGCAGTTTGACTGGGGCCAACGTCCTGACTTTC. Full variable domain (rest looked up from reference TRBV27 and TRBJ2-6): EAQVTQNPRYLITVTGKKLTVTCSQNMNHEYMSWYRQDPGLGLRQIYYSMNVEVTDKGDVPEGYKVSRKEKRNFPLILESPSPNQTSLYFCASSLTGANVLTFGAGSRLTVL.

The CDR3 bases are TGCGCCAGCAGCTTGGAGGTTATGAACACTGAAGCTTTCTTT. Protein product: CASSLEVMNTEAFF. The chain recombines TRBV5-1 with TRBJ1-1; D gene unclear. Germline CDR1 is SGHRS and CDR2 is YFSETQ. The ends were cut back, 0 bases at V and 0 bases at J, with 6 bases in the middle. The CDR3 is 14 amino acids.

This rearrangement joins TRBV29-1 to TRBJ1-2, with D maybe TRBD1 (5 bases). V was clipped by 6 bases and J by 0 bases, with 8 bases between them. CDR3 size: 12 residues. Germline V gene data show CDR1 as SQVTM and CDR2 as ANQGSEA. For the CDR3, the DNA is TGCAGCGTCCAGGGTTCTAACTATGGCTACACCTTC. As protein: CSVQGSNYGYTF.

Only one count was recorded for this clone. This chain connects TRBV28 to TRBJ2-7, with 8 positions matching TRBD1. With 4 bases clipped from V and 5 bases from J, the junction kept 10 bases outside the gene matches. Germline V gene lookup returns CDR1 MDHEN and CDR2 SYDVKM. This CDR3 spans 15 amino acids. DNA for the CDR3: TGTGCCAGCAGTTCCGGACAGGGTCAGTCCAACGAGCAGTACTTC. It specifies CASSSGQGQSNEQYF.

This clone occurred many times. In nucleotides, the CDR3 is TGTGCCTGGAGTGTACTACAGGGTGAAAACGAGCAGTACTTC. This sequence encodes CAWSVLQGENEQYF. The chain links TRBV30 to TRBJ2-7; D is possibly TRBD1 (6 bases). The germline gives CDR1 GTSNPN, CDR2 SVGIG (reference sequence). With 0 bases removed from V and 5 bases from J, the gap between germline ends came to 14 bases. This CDR3 has 14 amino acids. Complete variable domain (other parts from reference TRBV30 and TRBJ2-7): SQTIHQWPATLVQPVGSPLSLECTVEGTSNPNLYWYRQAAGRGLQLLFYSVGIGQISSEVPQNLSASRPQDRQFILSSKKLLLSDSGFYLCAWSVLQGENEQYFGPGTRLTVT.